Following are 14 T cell receptor beta chains from one sample sequenced in a study of blood T cells in healthy people across ages. A sample-barcoded 5' primer and a J-beta primer mix were used in a second PCR of roughly 7 to 12 cycles. TCRdb independently ran MiXCR on the 5' RACE reads; one entry per CDR3 protein. The sample includes 600,000 to 1,000,000 distinct CDR3 sequences, 20% to 30% of them seen just once. This sample also belongs to another study, concerning T cells of mothers and their children.

Source material: blood. These receptors were taken from a boy aged 10-17 years in good health.

The genes are TRBV2 and TRBJ2-1; TRBD1 or TRBD2 may be the D gene (5 bases each). With the DNA end fitting TRBJ2-7 better, the J assignment may be wrong. CDR1 is SNHLY and CDR2 is FYNNEI in the germline V gene. The CDR3 runs to 13 residues. DNA of the CDR3: TGTGCCAGCGGTGGGGGTGACTCCTACGAGCAGTACTTC. Its translation: CASGGGDSYEQYF.

The chain recombines TRBV4-3 with TRBJ2-5, with D possibly TRBD1 on 6 matching bases. Germline V gene lookup returns CDR1 LGHNA and CDR2 YSLEER. The length of the CDR3 is 16 residues. V was cut by 0 bases and J by 5 bases, with 16 bases left in between. CDR3 loop: CASSQDQQGFGETQYF. DNA of the CDR3: TGCGCCAGCAGCCAAGACCAACAGGGTTTTGGGGAGACCCAGTACTTC.

V gene TRBV7-2 combines with J gene TRBJ2-3, with TRBD2 identical over 7 bases. Germline V gene sequence: CDR1 SGHTA, CDR2 FQGNSA. The CDR3 extends over 16 amino acids. V lost 3 bases and J lost 4; bases outside the gene matches: 10. CDR3 residues: CASSLELSGGADTQYF. The CDR3 DNA reads TGTGCCAGCAGCTTGGAACTGTCGGGGGGAGCAGATACGCAGTATTTT.

There are a few counts of this clonotype. The J gene is TRBJ2-3, the V gene TRBV9; 10 bases line up with TRBD2. The V and J ends lost 6 bases and 1 base, in that order; junction bases with no gene match: 2. The length of the CDR3 is 14 residues. CDR1 is SGDLS and CDR2 is YYNGEE in the germline V gene. The DNA of the CDR3 is TGTGCCAGCACGCTAGCGGGGGGCACAGATACGCAGTATTTT. Protein sequence: CASTLAGGTDTQYF.

This rearrangement joins TRBV6-6 to TRBJ2-7, with D tentatively TRBD1 or TRBD2 (5 bases each). Germline values: CDR1 MNHNY, CDR2 SVGAGI (reference sequence). There are 14 residues in the CDR3. The ends were cut back, 0 bases at V and 4 bases at J, with 10 bases in the middle. CDR3 coding DNA: TGTGCCAGCAGTTACTCGGGCAGGGAGTACGAGCAGTACTTC. As protein: CASSYSGREYEQYF.

The chain has TRBV7-2 and TRBJ2-5; D remains unclear. This CDR3 is 14 amino acids long. The V gene's germline CDR1 is SGHTA and CDR2 FQGNSA. V was trimmed by 4 bases and J by 0 bases, leaving 9 bases between them. The DNA of the CDR3 is TGTGCCAGCAGCTCCGTACGGAACCAAGAGACCCAGTACTTC. Translated: CASSSVRNQETQYF. Combining the CDR3 with reference TRBV7-2 and TRBJ2-5 gives the whole variable domain GAGVSQSPSNKVTEKGKDVELRCDPISGHTALYWYRQSLGQGLEFLIYFQGNSAPDKSGLPSDRFSAERTGGSVSTLTIQRTQQEDSAVYLCASSSVRNQETQYFGPGTRLLVL.

This chain links TRBV12-3 or TRBV12-4 with TRBJ2-7; D is perhaps TRBD2 (6 bases). CDR3 length: 17 amino acids. Trimming took off 0 bases at V and 1 base at J, with 16 bases between the two ends. CDR3 sequence reads: CASSLATRRAPSYEQYF. Here the CDR3 DNA reads TGTGCCAGCAGTTTAGCCACTAGGAGGGCTCCTTCCTACGAGCAGTACTTC.

This clonotype was detected a few times. The rearrangement links TRBV18 to TRBJ2-3; D may be TRBD2 (5 bases). The CDR3 contains 15 residues. Germline loops: CDR1 KGHSH, CDR2 LQKENI. V gave up 6 bases and J gave up 2 bases, with 15 bases separating them. The CDR3: CASSSNPGYTDTQYF. DNA of the CDR3: TGTGCCAGCTCGTCTAACCCGGGGTACACAGATACGCAGTATTTT.

This clonotype showed up just a few times. The chain joins TRBV29-1 to TRBJ2-3, with TRBD2 matching 11 bases. The CDR3 runs 15 residues. Germline CDR1 is SQVTM and CDR2 is ANQGSEA. With 1 base clipped from V and 3 bases from J, the junction kept 3 bases outside the gene matches. DNA for the CDR3: TGCAGCGTTGAAGTCTCTAGCGGGAGGACAGATACGCAGTATTTT. Protein sequence: CSVEVSSGRTDTQYF.

This clonotype showed up just a few times. This chain connects TRBV29-1 to TRBJ1-5; a weak D match, TRBD1 (6 bases). Germline V gene lookup returns CDR1 SQVTM and CDR2 ANQGSEA. This CDR3 contains 13 residues. Deletions cut 1 base from V and 7 bases from J, with 11 bases between. CDR3 sequence reads: CSVEGRGGQPQHF. For the CDR3, the DNA is TGCAGCGTTGAAGGGAGGGGGGGGCAGCCCCAGCATTTT.

The CDR3 protein is CSARRQAFF. As DNA, the CDR3 is TGCAGTGCCCGGAGGCAAGCTTTCTTT. The chain couples TRBV20-1 to TRBJ1-1; no clear D gene. The V and J ends lost 6 bases and 9 bases respectively, with 8 bases between them. Germline V gene data show CDR1 as DFQATT and CDR2 as SNEGSKA (reference sequence). This CDR3 region has 9 residues.

The chain joins TRBV5-4 to TRBJ2-3, with D unclear. V was cut by 0 bases and J by 0 bases, with 8 bases left in between. This CDR3 spans 15 amino acids. Per the germline V gene, CDR1 is SGHNT and CDR2 is YYREEE (reference sequence). CDR3 sequence reads: CASSLDPDSTDTQYF. CDR3 DNA sequence: TGTGCCAGCAGCTTGGACCCGGATAGCACAGATACGCAGTATTTT.

The chain recombines TRBV5-1 with TRBJ2-1; TRBD2 aligns across 8 bases. The junction had 9 bases not matched to a gene; V was cut back by 1 base and J by 6 bases. The CDR3 has 16 amino acids. CDR1 and CDR2 from the germline V gene are SGHRS and YFSETQ. The CDR3 DNA is TGCGCCAGCAGCTTGTCGGATGGGACTAGTGTCAATGAGCAGTTCTTC. Translated: CASSLSDGTSVNEQFF.

This clonotype was counted between two and nine times. V gene TRBV18 combines with J gene TRBJ2-7; D remains unclear. Germline CDR1 reads KGHSH; CDR2 reads LQKENI. Trimming removed 7 bases at V and 4 bases at J, with 11 bases between. The CDR3 length is 12 residues. The CDR3 DNA reads TGTGCCAGCTTTACTGCCGAGTACGAGCAGTACTTC. Amino acid sequence: CASFTAEYEQYF.